Here is one T cell receptor beta chain with its context. Germline CDR1 reads MNHEY; CDR2 reads SMNVEV (reference sequence). CDR3 length: 14 residues. J lost 7 bases, V lost 3 bases, and 1 base had no gene match. This entry comes from a study of blood T cell repertoires in COVID-19. As for the study in general: Samples of COVID-19 (acute and convalescent) were obtained from the United States, Italy and Spain. The analysed material was cDNA or gDNA that came from T cells, B-cell-depleted T cells, or PBMCs.

Original handling: Reference gene primers were amplified, and this amplification served to estimate nucleated cell counts. Only in-frame clones appear in the TCRdb table, and some are missing; sequencing was by immunoSEQ multiplex PCR. From that table come the V and J calls and clone size; the DNA was used to work out D and trimming. The table has 220,000 or so clones, roughly 81% seen once. This sequence originates from a man aged 45 to 65 who had recovered from COVID-19. V usage is TRBV27 and J usage is TRBJ1-6; 9 positions agree with TRBD1. The sequenced material came from peripheral blood. The DNA of the CDR3 is TGTGCCAGCAGTTTGGGGACAGGGAATTCACCCCTCCACTTT. Its translation: CASSLGTGNSPLHF.